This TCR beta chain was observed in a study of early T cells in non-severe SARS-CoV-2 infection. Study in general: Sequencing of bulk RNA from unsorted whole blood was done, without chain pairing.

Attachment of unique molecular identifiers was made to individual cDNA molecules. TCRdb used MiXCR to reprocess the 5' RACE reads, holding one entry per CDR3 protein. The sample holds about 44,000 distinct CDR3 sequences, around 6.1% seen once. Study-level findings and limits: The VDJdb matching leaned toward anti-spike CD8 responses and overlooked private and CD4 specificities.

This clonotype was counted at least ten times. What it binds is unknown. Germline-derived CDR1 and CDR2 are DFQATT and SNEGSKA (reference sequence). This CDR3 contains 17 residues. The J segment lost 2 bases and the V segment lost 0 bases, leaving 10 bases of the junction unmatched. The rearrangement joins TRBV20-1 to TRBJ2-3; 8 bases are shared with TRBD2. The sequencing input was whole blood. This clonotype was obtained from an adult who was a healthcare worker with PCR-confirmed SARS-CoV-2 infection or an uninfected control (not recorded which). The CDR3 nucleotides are TGCAGTGCTAGAGATGCTCGTGGCGGGGGGTTCACAGATACGCAGTATTTT. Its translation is CSARDARGGGFTDTQYF.